This passage covers 28 T cell receptor beta chains from one sample sequenced in a study of early T cells in non-severe SARS-CoV-2 infection. TCRdb reprocessed the 5' RACE reads via MiXCR and lists one record per CDR3 protein. Found here are under 85,000 distinct CDR3 sequences, 14% of them singletons; the top ten hold over 9.5%. Sequencing was carried out using whole blood. Receptors originate from an adult who was a healthcare worker with PCR-confirmed SARS-CoV-2 infection or an uninfected control (not recorded which).

This clonotype was seen a few times. The V call is TRBV11-2, the J call TRBJ2-1, with D perhaps TRBD2 (5 bases). CDR3 length: 16 residues. V lost 3 bases to trimming and J lost 0 bases, with 12 bases between them. Germline values: CDR1 SGHAT, CDR2 FQNNGV. In nucleotides, the CDR3 is TGTGCCAGCAGCTTCCGGAGGCGCAGCTCCTACAATGAGCAGTTCTTC. This gives the protein CASSFRRRSSYNEQFF.

This chain links TRBV7-2 with TRBJ1-6; D unresolved. Germline CDR1 reads SGHTA; CDR2 reads FQGNSA. With 1 base removed from V and 0 bases from J, the gap between germline ends came to 10 bases. The CDR3 is 17 residues long. CDR3 bases: TGTGCCAGCAGCTTAGAGTTGGCCGGCTCCTATAATTCACCCCTCCACTTT. The encoded protein is CASSLELAGSYNSPLHF.

This sequence joins TRBV6-5 and TRBJ2-7; TRBD2 aligns across 8 bases. The junction had 9 bases not matched to a gene; V was cut back by 7 bases and J by 1 base. The germline CDR1 and CDR2 sequences are MNHEY and SVGAGI. The CDR3 spans 15 residues. The DNA of the CDR3 is TGTGCCAGCACCCCCGGGGCGGGGGGATCCTACGAGCAGTACTTC. Encoded protein: CASTPGAGGSYEQYF.

The V gene is TRBV7-9, the J gene TRBJ1-6; 8 bases fit TRBD1. The CDR3 runs 15 residues. The V gene end was trimmed by 5 bases and the J gene end by 8 bases; junction bases not matched to a gene: 8. The germline V gene encodes CDR1 SEHNR and CDR2 FQNEAQ (reference sequence). The CDR3 reads CASSRQGIRDSPLHF. Written as DNA, the CDR3 is TGTGCCAGCAGCAGACAGGGGATCCGGGATTCACCCCTCCACTTT. Variable domain in full (rest from reference TRBV7-9 and TRBJ1-6): DTGVSQNPRHKITKRGQNVTFRCDPISEHNRLYWYRQTLGQGPEFLTYFQNEAQLEKSRLLSDRFSAERPKGSFSTLEIQRTEQGDSAMYLCASSRQGIRDSPLHFGNGTRLTVT.

V is TRBV7-2 and J is TRBJ2-1; D might be TRBD1 (5 bases). This CDR3 has 15 residues. Looked up from germline, CDR1 is SGHTA and CDR2 is FQGNSA. With 1 base removed from V and 9 bases from J, the gap between germline ends came to 16 bases. This CDR3 reads CASSLDMGPEAEQFF. The CDR3 region has the DNA TGTGCCAGCAGCTTAGATATGGGGCCAGAGGCTGAGCAGTTCTTC.

This clonotype is labeled as medium-sized. The chain is built from TRBV29-1 and TRBJ2-3; maybe TRBD2 (5 bases). V was pared by 6 bases and J by 5 bases, with 15 bases between. The CDR3 totals 13 residues. Germline CDR1 and CDR2: SQVTM and ANQGSEA. CDR3 residues: CSVKDSPGDTQYF. Written as DNA, the CDR3 is TGCAGCGTCAAGGACTCCCCGGGAGATACGCAGTATTTT.

The V call is TRBV7-2, the J call TRBJ2-1, with D uncertain. V shed 3 bases and J shed 7 bases, with 4 bases lying between them. In germline, CDR1 is SGHTA, CDR2 FQGNSA. The CDR3 spans 11 residues. The CDR3 region is CASSFPNEQFF. The DNA for the CDR3 is TGTGCCAGCAGCTTCCCTAATGAGCAGTTCTTC. The full variable domain, with the rest looked up from reference TRBV7-2 and TRBJ2-1, is GAGVSQSPSNKVTEKGKDVELRCDPISGHTALYWYRQSLGQGLEFLIYFQGNSAPDKSGLPSDRFSAERTGGSVSTLTIQRTQQEDSAVYLCASSFPNEQFFGPGTRLTVL.

This chain links TRBV10-3 with TRBJ1-1, with D unresolved. Germline-derived CDR1 and CDR2 are ENHRY and SYGVKD. The V and J ends lost 3 bases and 8 bases respectively, with 16 bases between them. This CDR3 has 14 amino acids. The CDR3 coding sequence is TGTGCCATCAGTGAACTGCAGACCCCCGGAGAAGCTTTCTTT. It codes for CAISELQTPGEAFF.

The rearrangement links TRBV6-6 to TRBJ1-2; TRBD1 matches 10 bases. Germline values: CDR1 MNHNY, CDR2 SVGAGI (reference sequence). V lost 6 bases, J lost 4 bases, and 11 bases stayed unmatched. CDR3 length: 16 amino acids. The CDR3 spells CASSLAGTGAFYGYTF. CDR3 bases: TGTGCCAGCAGCCTAGCCGGGACAGGGGCTTTCTATGGCTACACCTTC.

This chain connects TRBV14 to TRBJ1-1; D unclear. The CDR3 loop spans 13 amino acids. V was cut by 3 bases and J by 1 base, with 6 bases left in between. Germline V gives CDR1 SGHDN, CDR2 FVKESK. The CDR3 nucleotides read TGTGCCAGCAGCCAGCAGGCGAACACTGAAGCTTTCTTT. This encodes CASSQQANTEAFF. Full variable domain (remainder filled in from reference TRBV14 and TRBJ1-1): EAGVTQFPSHSVIEKGQTVTLRCDPISGHDNLYWYRRVMGKEIKFLLHFVKESKQDESGMPNNRFLAERTGGTYSTLKVQPAELEDSGVYFCASSQQANTEAFFGQGTRLTVV.

The chain carries TRBV27 and TRBJ1-2, with a tentative D call TRBD1 (5 bases). V shed 5 bases and J shed 6 bases, with 19 bases lying between them. There are 15 residues in the CDR3. CDR1 MNHEY and CDR2 SMNVEV come from the germline V gene (reference sequence). In nucleotides, the CDR3 is TGTGCCAGCAGTATAAGAGACGGGGCGCTAGATGGCTACACCTTC. Amino acids: CASSIRDGALDGYTF.

This clonotype was found many times. This chain connects TRBV18 to TRBJ2-5, with 10 bases aligning to TRBD2. This CDR3 comprises 15 residues. V gave up 3 bases and J gave up 1 base; unmatched junction bases: 2. Germline CDR1 and CDR2: KGHSH and LQKENI. CDR3 nucleotide sequence: TGTGCCAGCTCACCTAGCGGGGGGCGCCAAGAGACCCAGTACTTC. This translates into CASSPSGGRQETQYF.

The gene calls are TRBV7-9 and TRBJ2-5, with a tentative D call TRBD1 (5 bases). The germline V and J ends were trimmed by 2 bases and 4 bases, with 11 bases remaining between them. This CDR3 is 14 amino acids long. The germline CDR1 and CDR2 sequences are SEHNR and FQNEAQ (reference sequence). The CDR3 loop reads CASSLRGERETQYF. For the CDR3, the DNA is TGTGCCAGCAGCTTAAGGGGCGAGCGAGAGACCCAGTACTTC.

The rearrangement uses TRBV7-8 and TRBJ1-1; 9 bases map to TRBD1. The CDR3 covers 16 residues. Germline V gene data show CDR1 as SGHVS and CDR2 as FQNEAQ. V gave up 5 bases and J gave up 9 bases; unmatched junction bases: 16. The CDR3 here is CASSPGGGQGSFKAFF. In nucleotides, the CDR3 is TGTGCCAGCAGCCCCGGCGGCGGACAGGGGTCGTTTAAAGCTTTCTTT.

The chain employs TRBV5-1 and TRBJ1-2; the D gene is possibly TRBD1 (6 bases). Trimming stripped 7 bases from V and 6 bases from J, with 16 bases between. This CDR3 has 13 residues. Germline V lookup: CDR1 SGHRS, CDR2 YFSETQ. CDR3 nucleotide sequence: TGCGCCAGCTCCCCCGACAGGACGGATGGCTACACCTTC. Protein: CASSPDRTDGYTF.

The chain recombines TRBV7-2 with TRBJ1-4; a weak D match, TRBD1 (6 bases). The V end was cut by 5 bases, the J end by 4 bases, with 14 bases between. The CDR3 spans 15 residues. Germline V lookup: CDR1 SGHTA, CDR2 FQGNSA. The CDR3, as DNA: TGTGCCAGCAGCATGACCGGGACAATTAATGAAAAACTGTTTTTT. It codes for CASSMTGTINEKLFF.

This clonotype was seen a few times. V usage is TRBV6-2 or TRBV6-3 and J usage is TRBJ2-1; D remains ambiguous. The V and J ends lost 7 bases and 4 bases respectively, with 11 bases between them. Germline CDR1 and CDR2: MNHEY and SVGEGT. The CDR3 has 13 residues. The CDR3 nucleotides read TGTGCCAGCACCGACGACGGTTACAATGAGCAGTTCTTC. Protein product: CASTDDGYNEQFF.

The genes are TRBV20-1 and TRBJ2-3; D assignment may be TRBD1 or TRBD2 (5 bases each). V dropped 6 bases and J dropped 1 base, with 11 bases sitting between them. The germline CDR1 and CDR2 sequences are DFQATT and SNEGSKA (reference sequence). The CDR3 contains 13 residues. The CDR3 DNA reads TGCAGTGCCACGGGACCCCGCACAGATACGCAGTATTTT. Translated, it gives CSATGPRTDTQYF.

The rearrangement links TRBV24-1 to TRBJ2-1, with 9 bases aligning to TRBD2. The CDR3 contains 16 residues. With V trimmed by 4 bases and J by 2 bases, 5 bases remained unmatched. The germline V gene encodes CDR1 KGHDR and CDR2 SFDVKD. The CDR3 here is CATSEDQRGAYNEQFF. The CDR3, as DNA: TGTGCCACCAGTGAAGACCAGCGGGGGGCCTACAATGAGCAGTTCTTC.

The chain employs TRBV7-2 and TRBJ1-2; no clear D gene. The CDR3 totals 15 residues. Germline CDR1 reads SGHTA; CDR2 reads FQGNSA. V dropped 1 base and J dropped 4 bases, with 13 bases sitting between them. The CDR3 DNA follows: TGTGCCAGCAGCTTAGAAACCTTGACGGGCTATGGCTACACCTTC. Its translation: CASSLETLTGYGYTF.

The V gene is TRBV2, the J gene TRBJ2-1; 9 bases are a match to TRBD2. Germline assignment: CDR1 SNHLY and CDR2 FYNNEI. The J segment lost 4 bases and the V segment lost 5 bases, leaving 9 bases of the junction unmatched. CDR3 size: 16 residues. The CDR3 sequence: CASSYPSGATYNEQFF. The DNA of the CDR3 is TGTGCCAGCAGTTATCCTAGCGGGGCGACGTACAATGAGCAGTTCTTC.

The rearrangement uses TRBV12-3 or TRBV12-4 and TRBJ2-3; possible D gene TRBD2, 7 bases. V lost 3 bases and J 5 bases, leaving 12 bases between the germline ends. The CDR3 contains 14 residues. CDR3 amino acids: CASSLGGGRDTQYF. The CDR3 nucleotides read TGTGCCAGCAGTTTGGGGGGGGGCCGAGATACGCAGTATTTT.

This chain connects TRBV11-2 to TRBJ1-2; TRBD1 agrees at 12 bases. The CDR3 extends over 17 amino acids. Unmatched junction bases numbered 6, after V lost 0 bases and J lost 4 bases. Germline V gene lookup returns CDR1 SGHAT and CDR2 FQNNGV. The CDR3 DNA reads as TGTGCCAGCAGCTTAGATCGCGGGACAGGGGGCATCTATGGCTACACCTTC. Its translation: CASSLDRGTGGIYGYTF.

A few counts support this clonotype. V and J are TRBV29-1 and TRBJ2-1, with 8 bases identical to TRBD1. V dropped 3 bases and J dropped 8; count of bases not matched to a gene: 6. Germline assignment: CDR1 SQVTM and CDR2 ANQGSEA. CDR3 size: 13 residues. CDR3 region: CSVDINRGYEQFF. The CDR3 region has the DNA TGCAGCGTTGATATTAACAGGGGGTATGAGCAGTTCTTC.

The table lists this clonotype with a few counts. CDR3 amino acids: CASSPVAMGTDTQYF. Here the CDR3 DNA reads TGTGCCAGCAGCCCCGTCGCGATGGGGACAGATACGCAGTATTTT. This chain uses TRBV11-2 with TRBJ2-3; no firm D call. The V gene lost 5 bases and the J gene lost 3 bases, with 15 bases spanning the gap. This CDR3 spans 15 amino acids. Per the germline V gene, CDR1 is SGHAT and CDR2 is FQNNGV.

A few counts support this clonotype. The chain links TRBV5-1 to TRBJ1-3, with 8 bases identical to TRBD1. Per germline, CDR1 SGHRS and CDR2 YFSETQ. J was trimmed by 5 bases and V by 4 bases; bases with no gene match: 5. The CDR3 has 14 residues. The CDR3 is CASSPDRGRNTIYF. The CDR3 region has the DNA TGCGCCAGCAGCCCTGACAGGGGTAGAAACACCATATATTTT.

A few counts support this clonotype. V gene TRBV12-3 or TRBV12-4 combines with J gene TRBJ2-1; D is possibly TRBD2 (6 bases). V gave up 4 bases and J gave up 2 bases, with 12 bases separating them. The CDR3 sequence is 15 residues long. The CDR3 DNA sequence: TGTGCCAGCAGTTCCGGGACGGGAGCCTACAATGAGCAGTTCTTC. Its protein is CASSSGTGAYNEQFF.

Concerning this clonotype itself: This may come from a read error, since a much larger clone is one base off. The rearrangement joins TRBV18 to TRBJ2-2, with unresolved D. CDR1 is KGHSH and CDR2 is LQKENI in the germline V gene. The CDR3 has 12 residues. Here the CDR3 DNA reads TGTGCCAGCTCACAGAACGCCGGGGAGCTGTTTTTT. This encodes CASSQNAGELFF.